This T cell receptor (beta chain) emerged from a study of blood T cell repertoires in COVID-19. At the level of the study: The origin of the acute and convalescent COVID-19 samples was the United States, Italy and Spain.

The V end was cut by 6 bases, the J end by 6 bases, with 17 bases between. From germline, CDR1 is MNHEY and CDR2 SVGAGI. This CDR3 comprises 14 residues. Cohorts were assigned according to the clinical history that participants reported. Donors of Cohort 3 who recovered were those that had two negative PCRs, clearance, or symptom resolution. TCRdb keeps only in-frame clones here, not all; method: immunoSEQ multiplex PCR. The sample has roughly 330,000 clones, over 75% seen once. The sequence came from a woman in her twenties or thirties who had recovered from COVID-19. The V gene is TRBV6-5, the J gene TRBJ1-2; D remains unclear. Input material: PBMCs or T cells enriched from blood (not recorded which). Here the CDR3 DNA reads TGTGCCAGCAGCCCCGGCCTGCGCGCGGATGGCTACACCTTC. It codes for CASSPGLRADGYTF.